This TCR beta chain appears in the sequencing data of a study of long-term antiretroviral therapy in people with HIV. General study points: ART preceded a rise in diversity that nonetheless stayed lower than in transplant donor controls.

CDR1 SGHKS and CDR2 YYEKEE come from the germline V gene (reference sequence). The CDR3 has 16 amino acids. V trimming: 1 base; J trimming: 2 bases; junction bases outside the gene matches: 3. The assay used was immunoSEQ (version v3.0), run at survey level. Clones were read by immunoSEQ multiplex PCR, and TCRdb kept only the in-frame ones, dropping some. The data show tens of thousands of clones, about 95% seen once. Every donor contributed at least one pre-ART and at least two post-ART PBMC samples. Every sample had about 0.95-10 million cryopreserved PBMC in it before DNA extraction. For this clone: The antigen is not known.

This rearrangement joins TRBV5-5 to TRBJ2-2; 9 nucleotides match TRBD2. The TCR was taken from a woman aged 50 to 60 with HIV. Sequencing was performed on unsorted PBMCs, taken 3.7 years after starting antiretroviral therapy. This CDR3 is CASSLIAGANTGELFF. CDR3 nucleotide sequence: TGTGCCAGCAGCTTGATAGCGGGGGCAAACACCGGGGAGCTGTTTTTT.